Following are 25 T cell receptor beta chains from one sample sequenced in a study of CD8+ T cells in alopecia areata (dated by TCRdb to 2016 to 2019). Library preparation was by the immunoSEQ multiplex PCR assay. To provide template for TCR sequencing, every sample had RNA extracted and reverse transcribed into cDNA. Sourced from immuneACCESS, this table was stored by TCRdb with only in-frame sequences that have V and J called. A share of the clones is absent; for the studies checked, an unresolved V gene accounts for under half, and the remainder has no known explanation. The sample yields more than 90,000 clones; about three fifths were counted once. Less than 15% of the sample lies in the top ten. According to the study, the label for this sample's time point signals: roughly 26 weeks on oral tofacitinib. The meaning of the sample's treatment or condition label: oral pan-JAK inhibitor, 5-10 mg twice daily.

Specimen: CD8+ T cells sorted from blood, collected at week 24, from a patient treated with tofacitinib. Source of these receptors: a human donor with alopecia areata.

This clone has only a few counts. V and J are TRBV5-4 and TRBJ1-1; D unresolved. The CDR3 length is 14 residues. Trimming shortened V by 2 bases and J by 4 bases, and 12 bases separated the two germline ends. Germline lookup yields CDR1 SGHNT and CDR2 YYREEE (reference sequence). DNA for the CDR3: TGTGCCAGCAGCTTTAATAGTCTGGGCACTGAAGCTTTCTTT. As protein: CASSFNSLGTEAFF.

The chain has TRBV4-1 and TRBJ2-7, with D perhaps TRBD2 (5 bases). Germline V gives CDR1 MGHRA, CDR2 YSYEKL. This CDR3 is 14 amino acids long. Trimming pared 2 bases from V and 4 bases from J, leaving 12 bases between. CDR3 sequence (DNA): TGCGCCAGCAGCCAACTTCCGGGGAAGTACGAGCAGTACTTC. Protein: CASSQLPGKYEQYF.

The chain couples TRBV6-1 to TRBJ2-7, with TRBD1 identical over 7 bases. The CDR3 has 13 residues. The germline V gene has CDR1 MNHNS and CDR2 SASEGT. Losses at the gene ends were 8 bases for V and 0 bases for J; bases not matched to a gene: 4. The CDR3 coding sequence is TGTGCCAGCTCAGGGGGAACCTCCTACGAGCAGTACTTC. It codes for CASSGGTSYEQYF.

The CDR3 DNA reads as TGTGCCAGCAGGACAGGGGTTGTGGCCGGGGAGCTGTTTTTT. This translates into CASRTGVVAGELFF. The chain has TRBV27 and TRBJ2-2; TRBD1 matches at 8 bases. Unmatched junction bases numbered 6, after V lost 6 bases and J lost 6 bases. The CDR3 has 14 amino acids. CDR1 MNHEY and CDR2 SMNVEV come from the germline V gene (reference sequence).

This sequence joins TRBV30 and TRBJ1-1; D is unclear. V gave up 2 bases and J gave up 0 bases, with 22 bases separating them. This CDR3 has 18 amino acids. Germline CDR1 and CDR2: GTSNPN and SVGIG (reference sequence). CDR3 coding DNA: TGTGCCTGGAGTTGGTTGTTCGAGGGAGCTAGCTTGAACACTGAAGCTTTCTTT. Protein: CAWSWLFEGASLNTEAFF.

The rearrangement links TRBV27 to TRBJ2-1; maybe TRBD2 (6 bases). The CDR3 sequence is 14 residues long. Trimming removed 2 bases at V and 7 bases at J, with 12 bases between. CDR1 is MNHEY, CDR2 SMNVEV, per germline (reference sequence). Here the CDR3 DNA reads TGTGCCAGCAGTTTAGGGGGGAAAGGTAATGAGCAGTTCTTC. Amino acids: CASSLGGKGNEQFF.

The genes are TRBV6-1 and TRBJ2-1; TRBD2 aligns across 10 bases. The CDR3 is made up of 16 amino acids. Losses at the gene ends were 4 bases for V and 5 bases for J; bases not matched to a gene: 8. Germline V lookup: CDR1 MNHNS, CDR2 SASEGT. CDR3 coding DNA: TGTGCCAGCAGTGTAGAAATAGCGGGGGGCAACAATGAGCAGTTCTTC. Translation gives CASSVEIAGGNNEQFF.

This clone is categorized as medium-sized. The rearrangement uses TRBV29-1 and TRBJ2-1, with TRBD2 matching over 9 bases. The V and J ends lost 5 bases and 9 bases, in that order; junction bases with no gene match: 11. Germline V gene sequence: CDR1 SQVTM, CDR2 ANQGSEA. The CDR3 length is 14 residues. The CDR3 coding sequence is TGCAGCGTTATTACTGGCGGGGGGGCTGTTGAGCAGTTCTTC. Its protein is CSVITGGGAVEQFF.

This clone showed up just once. The gene calls are TRBV7-9 and TRBJ1-2; D ambiguous. The germline V gene has CDR1 SEHNR and CDR2 FQNEAQ (reference sequence). Trimming left V 7 bases short and J 6 bases short, with 12 bases between. There are 12 residues in the CDR3. The CDR3 DNA follows: TGTGCCAGCACCCTTCCCTACGATGGCTACACCTTC. Translated: CASTLPYDGYTF. Complete variable domain (other parts from reference TRBV7-9 and TRBJ1-2): DTGVSQNPRHKITKRGQNVTFRCDPISEHNRLYWYRQTLGQGPEFLTYFQNEAQLEKSRLLSDRFSAERPKGSFSTLEIQRTEQGDSAMYLCASTLPYDGYTFGSGTRLTVV.

The chain combines TRBV27 with TRBJ1-6; no firm D call. The V gene lost 5 bases and the J gene lost 7 bases, with 15 bases spanning the gap. CDR3 length: 15 residues. Per germline, CDR1 MNHEY and CDR2 SMNVEV (reference sequence). For the CDR3, the DNA is TGTGCCAGCAGTCTCTCGGTCTTCGGAAATTCACCCCTCCACTTT. Its protein is CASSLSVFGNSPLHF.

The V gene is TRBV6-5, the J gene TRBJ2-5; the D gene could be TRBD1 or TRBD2 (5 bases each). V was shortened by 2 bases and J by 4 bases, with 14 bases between the two germline ends. From germline, CDR1 is MNHEY and CDR2 SVGAGI. This CDR3 is 15 amino acids long. As DNA, the CDR3 is TGTGCCAGCAGTTACGAGGGTTGGGGGTTAGAGACCCAGTACTTC. Protein: CASSYEGWGLETQYF.

J is TRBJ2-7 and V is TRBV19; D assignment may be TRBD1 or TRBD2 (5 bases each). V lost 3 bases and J lost 3, with 15 bases in between. Germline CDR1 is LNHDA and CDR2 is SQIVND (reference sequence). CDR3 size: 15 residues. Here the CDR3 reads CASSMGRGVNYEQYF. CDR3 nucleotides: TGTGCCAGTAGTATGGGACGTGGGGTCAACTACGAGCAGTACTTC.

The rearrangement joins TRBV13 to TRBJ2-1; TRBD1 agrees at 7 bases. The CDR3 is 13 residues long. Trimming cost V 4 bases and J 6 bases; bases outside gene matches: 3. Germline-derived CDR1 and CDR2 are PRHDT and FYEKMQ (reference sequence). The CDR3 region is CASSSWTGNEQFF. CDR3 sequence (DNA): TGTGCCAGCAGCTCCTGGACAGGCAATGAGCAGTTCTTC.

The V call is TRBV4-1, the J call TRBJ1-1, with unresolved D. Germline V gene lookup returns CDR1 MGHRA and CDR2 YSYEKL. The V end lost 1 base, the J end lost 10 bases, and 25 bases lay between the germline ends. This CDR3 is built from 17 residues. The CDR3 region is CASSQANSEIPTLGAFF. CDR3 sequence (DNA): TGCGCCAGCAGCCAAGCCAACAGTGAAATACCCACTCTGGGAGCTTTCTTT.

This clone was observed at least ten times. This sequence joins TRBV9 and TRBJ1-2; 7 bases are a match to TRBD1. CDR3 length: 15 amino acids. With V trimmed by 4 bases and J by 5 bases, 11 bases remained unmatched. Germline values: CDR1 SGDLS, CDR2 YYNGEE. The chain's CDR3 is CASSSRQGYGYGYTF. The CDR3 coding sequence is TGTGCCAGCAGCTCTAGACAGGGCTACGGGTATGGCTACACCTTC.

This clone was seen only once. The chain is built from TRBV27 and TRBJ1-1; D not resolved. Germline V CDR1 and CDR2: MNHEY, SMNVEV (reference sequence). Trimming stripped 5 bases from V and 4 bases from J, with 14 bases between. The CDR3 is made up of 14 amino acids. CDR3 in DNA: TGTGCCAGCAGTACCGGGTTGGTCCGCACTGAAGCTTTCTTT. It yields the protein CASSTGLVRTEAFF.

J is TRBJ1-2 and V is TRBV30; D perhaps matches TRBD1 (5 bases). The V end was cut by 5 bases, the J end by 4 bases, with 11 bases between. This CDR3 spans 12 amino acids. CDR1 is GTSNPN, CDR2 SVGIG, per germline (reference sequence). The CDR3 reads CAWSAGLYGYTF. The CDR3 DNA reads TGTGCCTGGTCCGCGGGACTCTATGGCTACACCTTC.

This clone occurred a few times. This chain connects TRBV12-5 to TRBJ1-5, with TRBD1 identical over 10 bases. The CDR3 covers 16 residues. Trimming cost V 6 bases and J 3 bases; bases outside gene matches: 8. Germline V gene data show CDR1 as LGHNT and CDR2 as FRNRAP. This CDR3 reads CASGPDRGRNNQPQHF. The CDR3 DNA is TGTGCTAGTGGACCCGACAGGGGGCGGAACAATCAGCCCCAGCATTTT. The full variable domain, rest sourced from reference TRBV12-5 and TRBJ1-5, is DARVTQTPRHKVTEMGQEVTMRCQPILGHNTVFWYRQTMMQGLELLAYFRNRAPLDDSGMPKDRFSAEMPDATLATLKIQPSEPRDSAVYFCASGPDRGRNNQPQHFGDGTRLSIL.

The J gene is TRBJ1-6, the V gene TRBV7-9, with no clear D. V was trimmed by 1 base and J by 7 bases, leaving 11 bases between them. CDR1 is SEHNR and CDR2 is FQNEAQ in the germline V gene (reference sequence). The CDR3 covers 15 residues. This CDR3 is CASSLDRVRNSPLHF. The CDR3 DNA follows: TGTGCCAGCAGCTTAGATAGGGTGAGGAATTCACCCCTCCACTTT.

The rearrangement joins TRBV6-5 to TRBJ2-7; the match to TRBD2 covers 9 bases. V trimming: 0 bases; J trimming: 3 bases; junction bases outside the gene matches: 6. The CDR3 is 16 amino acids. Germline values: CDR1 MNHEY, CDR2 SVGAGI. The CDR3 coding sequence is TGTGCCAGCAGTTACTCGAGTAGCGGGGGTTACTACGAGCAGTACTTC. This translates into CASSYSSSGGYYEQYF.

This clone came up once. The chain combines TRBV29-1 with TRBJ2-5; 8 positions agree with TRBD2. Germline V gene data show CDR1 as SQVTM and CDR2 as ANQGSEA. Losses at the gene ends were 2 bases for V and 4 bases for J; bases not matched to a gene: 0. CDR3 length equals 12 residues. The DNA for the CDR3 is TGCAGCGTTGAACTAGCGGGAGAGACCCAGTACTTC. As protein: CSVELAGETQYF. The full variable domain, with the rest looked up from reference TRBV29-1 and TRBJ2-5, is SAVISQKPSRDICQRGTSLTIQCQVDSQVTMMFWYRQQPGQSLTLIATANQGSEATYESGFVIDKFPISRPNLTFSTLTVSNMSPEDSSIYLCSVELAGETQYFGPGTRLLVL.

V usage is TRBV30 and J usage is TRBJ2-3; the D gene could be TRBD1 or TRBD2 (6 bases each). V was trimmed by 2 bases and J by 5 bases, leaving 14 bases between them. Germline loops: CDR1 GTSNPN, CDR2 SVGIG (reference sequence). The CDR3 contains 14 residues. CDR3 in amino acids: CAWSQGGLLDTQYF. Here the CDR3 DNA reads TGTGCCTGGAGTCAAGGGGGACTTTTAGATACGCAGTATTTT.

This rearrangement joins TRBV5-1 to TRBJ1-4, with TRBD1 as a possible D gene (6 bases). This CDR3 is built from 15 residues. Germline assignment: CDR1 SGHRS and CDR2 YFSETQ. Trimming cost V 0 bases and J 7 bases, with 13 bases left between them. The CDR3 loop is CASSLDRGQGEKLFF. Written as DNA, the CDR3 is TGCGCCAGCAGCTTGGACCGGGGGCAAGGTGAAAAACTGTTTTTT.

The table lists this clone with a few counts. A read error may account for a junction end that differs from germline. The gene calls are TRBV27 and TRBJ1-2, with a possible D match to TRBD1 (5 bases). Germline-derived CDR1 and CDR2 are MNHEY and SMNVEV (reference sequence). This CDR3 has 13 amino acids. The CDR3 region is CASSLSQDYGYTF. CDR3 in DNA: TGTGCCAGCAGCTTATCACAGGACTATGGCTACACCTTC.

This clone was counted between two and nine times. The CDR3 DNA is TGTGCCAGCAGCTTAGTGGGCGGAGGCCTCTACGAGCAGTACTTC. The encoded protein is CASSLVGGGLYEQYF. V is TRBV7-2 and J is TRBJ2-7; D might be TRBD2 (5 bases). Germline V lookup: CDR1 SGHTA, CDR2 FQGNSA. CDR3 length: 15 amino acids. Deletions cut 1 base from V and 3 bases from J, with 13 bases between. Combining the CDR3 with reference TRBV7-2 and TRBJ2-7 gives the whole variable domain GAGVSQSPSNKVTEKGKDVELRCDPISGHTALYWYRQSLGQGLEFLIYFQGNSAPDKSGLPSDRFSAERTGGSVSTLTIQRTQQEDSAVYLCASSLVGGGLYEQYFGPGTRLTVT.